Sequencing of this T cell receptor (beta chain) was carried out in a study of blood T cells in healthy people across ages. Each individual donor underwent a draw of around 9.8 milliliters of peripheral blood. This clonotype has a count of ten or more. The junction and the germline gene differ at one end; a read error may be behind it. Then a second PCR, running roughly 6 to 12 cycles, was carried out with a sample-barcoded 5' primer and a J-beta primer mix. Tagging of each cDNA molecule was performed by a template-switch adaptor with 12 random nucleotides. TCRdb re-called the 5' RACE reads through MiXCR, storing one row per CDR3 protein. The repertoire consists of under 2 million distinct CDR3 sequences, with around 35% occurring once and the leading ten covering about 10%. CDR3 size: 14 residues.

The J gene is TRBJ1-5, the V gene TRBV12-3 or TRBV12-4; TRBD1 is a possible D gene (6 bases). The TCR sequence derives from a woman aged 25 to 45 in good health. The sequencing input was blood. CDR3 region: CASSLTGGGQPQHF. DNA for the CDR3: TGCGCCAGCAGCTTGACCGGGGGCGGGCAGCCCCAGCATTTT.